The 3 T cell receptor beta chains below all came from one sample that was sequenced in a study of early T cells in non-severe SARS-CoV-2 infection. Using its own MiXCR run on the 5' RACE reads, TCRdb lists one record per CDR3 protein. The sample contains about 67,000 distinct CDR3 sequences, approximately 10% of which appear only once. The material sequenced was whole blood. The receptor set was obtained from an adult who was a healthcare worker with PCR-confirmed SARS-CoV-2 infection or an uninfected control (not recorded which).

This clonotype has more than one count but fewer than ten. The rearrangement uses TRBV10-3 and TRBJ2-7; either TRBD1 or TRBD2 may supply D (6 bases each). Trimming removed 0 bases at V and 5 bases at J, with 11 bases between. This CDR3 is built from 14 residues. CDR1 is ENHRY, CDR2 SYGVKD, per germline. The CDR3 DNA reads as TGTGCCATCAGTGAGTCTATCGGGGGCAACGAGCAGTACTTC. Its protein product is CAISESIGGNEQYF.

This clonotype was recorded a few times. This chain connects TRBV6-1 to TRBJ2-4; a weak D match, TRBD1 (5 bases). Germline-derived CDR1 and CDR2 are MNHNS and SASEGT. The CDR3 is 13 residues long. Trimming removed 4 bases from V and 4 bases from J, with 8 bases in between. Written as DNA, the CDR3 is TGTGCCAGCAGTGCCTCAGGGAAAAACATTCAGTACTTC. Residues: CASSASGKNIQYF.

This clonotype turned up a few times. The chain uses TRBV30 and TRBJ2-7; 8 bases match TRBD1. The ends lost 4 bases at V and 2 bases at J; junction bases unmatched: 7. Germline V lookup: CDR1 GTSNPN, CDR2 SVGIG (reference sequence). There are 14 residues in the CDR3. The CDR3: CAWTVGTGAYEQYF. DNA for the CDR3: TGTGCCTGGACGGTGGGGACAGGAGCCTACGAGCAGTACTTC.